This note documents a single TCR beta chain sequence. This CDR3 is 15 amino acids long. The V and J ends lost 3 bases and 8 bases, in that order; junction bases with no gene match: 10. Germline V CDR1 and CDR2: MNHEY, SVGEGT. In the source study's methods: Amplification of reference gene primers was used by the study to estimate nucleated cell counts. Profiled with immunoSEQ multiplex PCR; TCRdb holds only in-frame clones, not every one. The DNA was the basis for D and trimming; V, J and clone size are from that table. The table records about 240,000 clones, approximately 80% of them present only once. Enrolled during active infection, Seattle patients were then followed longitudinally. The data derive from a study of blood T cell repertoires in COVID-19. About the research overall: T cells, B-cell-depleted T cells, or PBMCs supplied cDNA or gDNA.

Sequences were obtained from peripheral blood. The chain has TRBV6-2 or TRBV6-3 and TRBJ2-1; TRBD2 aligns across 7 bases. This receptor was taken from a woman older than 75 with COVID-19, enrolled during active disease. This CDR3 reads CASSYNYPRGDEQFF. The CDR3 DNA reads TGTGCCAGCAGTTATAACTACCCCCGGGGGGATGAGCAGTTCTTC.